This entry describes one T cell receptor (beta chain). The CDR3 covers 14 residues. The germline V gene encodes CDR1 SGHTA and CDR2 FQGNSA. The V gene lost 4 bases and the J gene lost 18 bases, with 22 bases spanning the gap. This sample stems from a study of CD8+CD57+ T cells in acquired aplastic anemia. Those patients picked for sequencing had displayed CD8+CD57+ cell expansion on flow cytometry. Every one of the patients had aplastic anemia (severe, acquired). Genomic DNA templated the TCR beta VDJ and CDR3 profiling. One entry per CDR3 protein, called by TCRdb with MiXCR from the reads. The data show more than 250,000 distinct CDR3 sequences, with roughly 82% seen just once and about 41% held by the top ten.

V usage is TRBV7-2 and J usage is TRBJ1-6; D is uncertain. This clonotype was obtained from a human donor with aplastic anemia. Sequencing used sorted CD4+, CD8+, or CD8+CD57+ T cells (not recorded which) from PBMCs. The CDR3 loop is CASSSARGHDTHHF. CDR3 nucleotide sequence: TGTGCCAGCAGCTCAGCCAGAGGTCACGATACGCACCACTTT.